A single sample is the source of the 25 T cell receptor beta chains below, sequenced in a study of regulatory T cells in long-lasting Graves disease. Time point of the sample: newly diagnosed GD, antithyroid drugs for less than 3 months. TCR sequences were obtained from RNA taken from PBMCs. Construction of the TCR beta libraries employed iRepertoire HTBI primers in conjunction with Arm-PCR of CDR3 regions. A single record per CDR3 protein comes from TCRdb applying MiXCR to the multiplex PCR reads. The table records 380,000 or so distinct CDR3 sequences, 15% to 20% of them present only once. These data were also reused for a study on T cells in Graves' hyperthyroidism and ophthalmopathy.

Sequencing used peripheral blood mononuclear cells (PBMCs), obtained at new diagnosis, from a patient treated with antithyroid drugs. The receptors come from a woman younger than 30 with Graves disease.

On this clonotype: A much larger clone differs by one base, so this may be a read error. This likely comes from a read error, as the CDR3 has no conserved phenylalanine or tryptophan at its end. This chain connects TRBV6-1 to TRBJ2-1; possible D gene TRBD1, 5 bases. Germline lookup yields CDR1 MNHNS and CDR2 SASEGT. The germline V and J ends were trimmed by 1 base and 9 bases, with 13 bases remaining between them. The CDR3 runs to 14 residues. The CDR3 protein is CASSEGQGVSEQFL. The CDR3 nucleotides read TGTGCCAGCAGTGAAGGGCAGGGTGTTAGTGAGCAGTTCCTC.

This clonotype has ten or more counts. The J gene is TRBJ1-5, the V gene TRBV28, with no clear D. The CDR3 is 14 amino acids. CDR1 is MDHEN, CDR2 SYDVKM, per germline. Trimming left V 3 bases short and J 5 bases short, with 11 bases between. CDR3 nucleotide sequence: TGTGCCAGCAGTTTCGGCATGAGGGATCAGCCCCAGCATTTT. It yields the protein CASSFGMRDQPQHF.

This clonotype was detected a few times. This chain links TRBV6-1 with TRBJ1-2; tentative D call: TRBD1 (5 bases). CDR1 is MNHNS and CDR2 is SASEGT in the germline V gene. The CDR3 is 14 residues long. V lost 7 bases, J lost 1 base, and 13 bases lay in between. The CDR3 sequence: CASTMGQINYGYTF. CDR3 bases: TGTGCCAGCACCATGGGGCAAATTAACTATGGCTACACCTTC.

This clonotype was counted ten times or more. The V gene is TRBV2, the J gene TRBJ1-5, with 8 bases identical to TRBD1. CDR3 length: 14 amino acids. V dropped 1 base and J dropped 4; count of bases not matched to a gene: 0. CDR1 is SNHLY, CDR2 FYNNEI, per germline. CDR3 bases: TGTGCCAGCAGTGAAGGGGACAGGAATCAGCCCCAGCATTTT. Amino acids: CASSEGDRNQPQHF.

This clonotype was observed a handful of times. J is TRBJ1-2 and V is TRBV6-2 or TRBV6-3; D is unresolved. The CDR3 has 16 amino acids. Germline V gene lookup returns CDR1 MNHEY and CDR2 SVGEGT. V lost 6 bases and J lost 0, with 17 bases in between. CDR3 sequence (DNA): TGTGCCAGCAGGTTGAATGTCGGGCCGTCTAACTATGGCTACACCTTC. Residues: CASRLNVGPSNYGYTF.

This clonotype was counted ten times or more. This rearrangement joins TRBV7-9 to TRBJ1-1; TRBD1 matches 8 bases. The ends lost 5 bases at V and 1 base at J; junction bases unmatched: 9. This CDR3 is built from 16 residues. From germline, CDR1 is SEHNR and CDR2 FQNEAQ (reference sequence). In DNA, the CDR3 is TGTGCCAGCAGCCCCGGGACAGGTCTTGAGAACACTGAAGCTTTCTTT. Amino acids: CASSPGTGLENTEAFF. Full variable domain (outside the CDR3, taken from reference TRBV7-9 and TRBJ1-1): DTGVSQNPRHKITKRGQNVTFRCDPISEHNRLYWYRQTLGQGPEFLTYFQNEAQLEKSRLLSDRFSAERPKGSFSTLEIQRTEQGDSAMYLCASSPGTGLENTEAFFGQGTRLTVV.

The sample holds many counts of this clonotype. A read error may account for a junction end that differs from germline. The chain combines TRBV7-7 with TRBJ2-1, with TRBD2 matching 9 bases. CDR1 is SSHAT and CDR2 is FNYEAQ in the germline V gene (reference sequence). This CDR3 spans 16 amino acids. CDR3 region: CASSPVAGAGGNEQFF. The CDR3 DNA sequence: TGTGCTAGCAGCCCAGTAGCGGGAGCCGGGGGAAATGAGCAGTTCTTC.

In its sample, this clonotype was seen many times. The CDR3 DNA sequence: TGTGCCAGCAGAGCCTGGGAGCGGGGGGGCCTTAAGTATGAGCAGTTCTTC. This translates into CASRAWERGGLKYEQFF. The J gene is TRBJ2-1, the V gene TRBV12-3 or TRBV12-4; 10 bases map to TRBD2. The J segment lost 8 bases and the V segment lost 6 bases, leaving 16 bases of the junction unmatched. There are 17 residues in the CDR3.

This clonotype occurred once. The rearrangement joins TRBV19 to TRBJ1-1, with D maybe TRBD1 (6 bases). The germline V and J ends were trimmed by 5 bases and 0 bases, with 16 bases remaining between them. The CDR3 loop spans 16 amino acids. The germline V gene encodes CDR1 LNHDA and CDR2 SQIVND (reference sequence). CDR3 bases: TGTGCCAGTAGTCCGAGAGAGGGACACCTGAACACTGAAGCTTTCTTT. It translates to CASSPREGHLNTEAFF. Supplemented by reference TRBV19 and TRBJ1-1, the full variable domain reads DGGITQSPKYLFRKEGQNVTLSCEQNLNHDAMYWYRQDPGQGLRLIYYSQIVNDFQKGDIAEGYSVSREKKESFPLTVTSAQKNPTAFYLCASSPREGHLNTEAFFGQGTRLTVV.

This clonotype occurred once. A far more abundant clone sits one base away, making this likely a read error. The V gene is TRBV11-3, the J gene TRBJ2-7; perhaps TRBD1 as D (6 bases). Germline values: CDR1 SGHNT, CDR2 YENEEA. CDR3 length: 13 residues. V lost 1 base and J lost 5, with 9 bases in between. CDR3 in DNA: TGTGCCAGCAGCTTAGGAGGGGGTGACGAGCAGTACTTC. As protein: CASSLGGGDEQYF.

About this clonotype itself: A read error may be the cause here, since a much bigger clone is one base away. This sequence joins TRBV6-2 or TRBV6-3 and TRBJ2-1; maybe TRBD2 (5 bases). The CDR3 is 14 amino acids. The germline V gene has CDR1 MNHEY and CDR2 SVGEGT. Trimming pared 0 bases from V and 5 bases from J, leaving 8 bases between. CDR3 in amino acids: CASSYSDWNNEQFF. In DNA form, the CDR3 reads TGTGCCAGCAGTTACTCGGACTGGAACAATGAGCAGTTCTTC.

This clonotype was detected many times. In DNA, the CDR3 is TGTGCCAGCAGGATGACACCGAATAGCAATCAGCCCCAGCATTTT. Translating it yields CASRMTPNSNQPQHF. The V and J genes are TRBV6-2 or TRBV6-3 and TRBJ1-5; D not resolved. The V and J ends lost 6 bases and 0 bases respectively, with 12 bases between them. The CDR3 runs to 15 residues. Germline CDR1 and CDR2: MNHEY and SVGEGT.

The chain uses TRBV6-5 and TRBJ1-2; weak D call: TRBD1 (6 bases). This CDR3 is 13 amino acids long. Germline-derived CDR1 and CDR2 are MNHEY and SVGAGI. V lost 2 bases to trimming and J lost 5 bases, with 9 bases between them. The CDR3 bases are TGTGCCAGCAGTTACGACAGGAAATATGGCTACACCTTC. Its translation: CASSYDRKYGYTF.

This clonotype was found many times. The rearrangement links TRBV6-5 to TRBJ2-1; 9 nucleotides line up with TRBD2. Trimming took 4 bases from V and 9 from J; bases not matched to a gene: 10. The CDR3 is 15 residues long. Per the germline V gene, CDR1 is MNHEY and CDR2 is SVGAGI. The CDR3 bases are TGTGCCAGCAGTTTTGGGGCGGGGGGGGCTGGTGAGCAGTTCTTC. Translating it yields CASSFGAGGAGEQFF.

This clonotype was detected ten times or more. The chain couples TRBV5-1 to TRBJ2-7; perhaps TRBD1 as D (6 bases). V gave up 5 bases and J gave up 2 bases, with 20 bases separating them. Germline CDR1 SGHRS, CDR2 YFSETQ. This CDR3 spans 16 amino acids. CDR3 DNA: TGCGCCAGCAGAAGGGGGTGGGCGTCTCCTCCCTACGAGCAGTACTTC. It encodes CASRRGWASPPYEQYF.

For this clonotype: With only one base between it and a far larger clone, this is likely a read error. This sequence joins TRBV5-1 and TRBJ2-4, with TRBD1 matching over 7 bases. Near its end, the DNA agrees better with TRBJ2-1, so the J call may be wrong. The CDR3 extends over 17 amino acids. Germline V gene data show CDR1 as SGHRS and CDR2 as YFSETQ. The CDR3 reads CASSSPAQTGPPTSQFF. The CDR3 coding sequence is TGCGCCAGCAGCTCGCCCGCCCAGACAGGGCCGCCCACATCGCAGTTCTTC.

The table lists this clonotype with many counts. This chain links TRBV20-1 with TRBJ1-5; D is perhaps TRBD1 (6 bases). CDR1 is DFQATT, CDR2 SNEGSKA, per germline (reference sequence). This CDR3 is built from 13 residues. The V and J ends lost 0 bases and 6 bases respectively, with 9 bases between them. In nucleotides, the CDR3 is TGCAGTGCTAGAGAACAGGGTAGTCAGCCCCAGCATTTT. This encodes CSAREQGSQPQHF.

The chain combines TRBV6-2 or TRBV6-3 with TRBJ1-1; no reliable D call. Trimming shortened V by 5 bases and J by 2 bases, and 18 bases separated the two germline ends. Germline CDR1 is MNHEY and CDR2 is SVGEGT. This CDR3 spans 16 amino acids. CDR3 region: CASSPFFGRRNTEAFF. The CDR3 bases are TGTGCCAGCAGTCCCTTCTTCGGTCGACGAAACACTGAAGCTTTCTTT.

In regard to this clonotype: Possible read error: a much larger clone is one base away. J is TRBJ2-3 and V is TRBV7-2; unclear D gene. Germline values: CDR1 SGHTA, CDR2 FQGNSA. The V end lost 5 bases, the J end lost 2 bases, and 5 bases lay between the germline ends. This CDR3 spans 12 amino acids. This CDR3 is CASSRNTDTQYF. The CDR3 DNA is TGTGCCAGCAGCCGAAACACAGATACGCAGTATTTT.

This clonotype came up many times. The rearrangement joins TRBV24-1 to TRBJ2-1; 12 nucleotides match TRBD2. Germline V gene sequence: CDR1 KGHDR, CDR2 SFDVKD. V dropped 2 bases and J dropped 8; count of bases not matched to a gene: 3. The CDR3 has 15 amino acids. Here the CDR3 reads CATSDSGLAGYEQFF. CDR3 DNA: TGTGCCACCAGTGATTCGGGACTAGCGGGCTATGAGCAGTTCTTC.

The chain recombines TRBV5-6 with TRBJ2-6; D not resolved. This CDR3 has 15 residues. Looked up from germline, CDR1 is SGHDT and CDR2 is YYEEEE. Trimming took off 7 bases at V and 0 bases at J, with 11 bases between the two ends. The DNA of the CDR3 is TGTGCCAGCCGAGAAGAGTTCTCTGGGGCCAACGTCCTGACTTTC. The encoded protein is CASREEFSGANVLTF.

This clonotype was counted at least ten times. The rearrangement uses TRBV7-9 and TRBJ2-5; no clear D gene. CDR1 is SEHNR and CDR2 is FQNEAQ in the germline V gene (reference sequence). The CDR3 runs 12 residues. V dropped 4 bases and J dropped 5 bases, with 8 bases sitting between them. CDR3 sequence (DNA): TGTGCCAGCAGCTCCCGCCGGGAGACCCAGTACTTC. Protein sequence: CASSSRRETQYF.

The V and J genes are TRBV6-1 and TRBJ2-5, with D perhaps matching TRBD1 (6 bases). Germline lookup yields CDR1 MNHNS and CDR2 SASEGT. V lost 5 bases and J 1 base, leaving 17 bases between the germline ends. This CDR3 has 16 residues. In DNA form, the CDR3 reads TGTGCCAGCAGTCGCCCTCCCTTGACAGGCCAAGAGACCCAGTACTTC. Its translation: CASSRPPLTGQETQYF.

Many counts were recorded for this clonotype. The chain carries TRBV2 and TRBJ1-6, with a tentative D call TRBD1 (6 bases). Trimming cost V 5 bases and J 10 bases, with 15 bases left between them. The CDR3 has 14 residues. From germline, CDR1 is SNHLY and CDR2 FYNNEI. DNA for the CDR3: TGTGCCAGCAGTCCGCACAGGGATGGGTCACCCCTCCACTTT. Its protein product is CASSPHRDGSPLHF.

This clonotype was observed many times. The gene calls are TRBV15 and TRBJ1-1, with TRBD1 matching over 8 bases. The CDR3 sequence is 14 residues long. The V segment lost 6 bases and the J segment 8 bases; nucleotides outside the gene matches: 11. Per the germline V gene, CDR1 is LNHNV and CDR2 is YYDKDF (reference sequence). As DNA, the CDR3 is TGTGCCACCAGACTTCGTACCCAGGGGGCGGAAGCTTTCTTT. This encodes CATRLRTQGAEAFF. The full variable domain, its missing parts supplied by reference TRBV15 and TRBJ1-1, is DAMVIQNPRYQVTQFGKPVTLSCSQTLNHNVMYWYQQKSSQAPKLLFHYYDKDFNNEADTPDNFQSRRPNTSFCFLDIRSPGLGDTAMYLCATRLRTQGAEAFFGQGTRLTVV.